This T cell receptor beta chain was sequenced in a study of T cell responses to AZD1222 COVID-19 vaccine. Overall study results and limits: AZD1222 recipients seropositive at baseline numbered only five to seven.

Profiling relied on immunoSEQ multiplex PCR, and the TCRdb table lists in-frame clones only, not all of them. The sample holds 150,000 to 200,000 clones, around 94% seen once. Combined were second doses at about 4 or about 12 weeks. To note about this clone: Its antigen is unidentified.

The CDR3 spans 14 residues. In germline, CDR1 is LNHDA, CDR2 SQIVND (reference sequence). The V gene end was trimmed by 3 bases and the J gene end by 1 base; junction bases not matched to a gene: 2. The sample in question was peripheral blood, obtained 28 days after the second AZD1222 dose. The chain combines TRBV19 with TRBJ1-1; 7 bases line up with TRBD1. The sequence was collected from an adult who received the AZD1222 COVID-19 vaccine. DNA of the CDR3: TGTGCCAGTAGTATGTACAGGGGGAACACTGAAGCTTTCTTT. It yields the protein CASSMYRGNTEAFF.